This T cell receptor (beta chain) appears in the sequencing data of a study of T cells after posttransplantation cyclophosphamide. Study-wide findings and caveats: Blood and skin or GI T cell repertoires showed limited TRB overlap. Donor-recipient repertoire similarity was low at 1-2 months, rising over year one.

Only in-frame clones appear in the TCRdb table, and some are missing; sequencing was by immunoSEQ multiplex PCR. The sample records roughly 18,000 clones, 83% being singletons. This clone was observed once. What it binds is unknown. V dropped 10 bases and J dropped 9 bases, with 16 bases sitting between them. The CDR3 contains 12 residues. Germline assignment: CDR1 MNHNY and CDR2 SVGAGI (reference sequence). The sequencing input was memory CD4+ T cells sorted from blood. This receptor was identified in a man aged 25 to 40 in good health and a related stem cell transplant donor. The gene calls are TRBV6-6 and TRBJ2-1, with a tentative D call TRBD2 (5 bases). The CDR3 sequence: CATGSGGGEQFF. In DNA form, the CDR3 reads TGTGCCACCGGCAGCGGAGGAGGTGAGCAGTTCTTC.